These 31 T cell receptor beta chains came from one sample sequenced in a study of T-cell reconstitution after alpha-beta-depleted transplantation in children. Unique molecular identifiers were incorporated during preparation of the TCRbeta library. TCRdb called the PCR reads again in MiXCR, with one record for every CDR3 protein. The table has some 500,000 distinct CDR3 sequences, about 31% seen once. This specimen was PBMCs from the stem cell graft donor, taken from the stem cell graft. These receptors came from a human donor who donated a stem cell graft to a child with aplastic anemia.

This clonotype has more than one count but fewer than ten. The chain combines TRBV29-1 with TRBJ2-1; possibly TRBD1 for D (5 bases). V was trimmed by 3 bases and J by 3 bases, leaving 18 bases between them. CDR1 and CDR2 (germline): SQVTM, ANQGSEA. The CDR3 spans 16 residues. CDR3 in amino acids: CSVEHHLGADYNEQFF. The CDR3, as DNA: TGCAGCGTTGAGCATCATTTAGGGGCCGACTACAATGAGCAGTTCTTC.

The CDR3 sequence is CASSNWDSQYF. Here the CDR3 DNA reads TGTGCCAGCTCGAACTGGGATTCGCAGTATTTT. This chain connects TRBV7-9 to TRBJ2-3; D is ambiguous. Trimming left V 8 bases short and J 10 bases short, with 13 bases between. The CDR3 totals 11 residues. CDR1 and CDR2 (germline): SEHNR, FQNEAQ (reference sequence).

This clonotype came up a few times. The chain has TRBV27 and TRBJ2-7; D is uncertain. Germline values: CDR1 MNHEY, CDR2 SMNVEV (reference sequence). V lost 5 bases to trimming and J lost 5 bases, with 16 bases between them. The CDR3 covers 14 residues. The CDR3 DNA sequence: TGTGCCAGCAGTCCCCGACGAATTTCCAACGAGCAGTACTTC. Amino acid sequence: CASSPRRISNEQYF.

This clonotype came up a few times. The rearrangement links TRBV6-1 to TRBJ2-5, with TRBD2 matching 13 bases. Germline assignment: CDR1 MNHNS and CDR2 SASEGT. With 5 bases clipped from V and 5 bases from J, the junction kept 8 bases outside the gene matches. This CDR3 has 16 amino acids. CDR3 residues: CASSRTSGSLYETQYF. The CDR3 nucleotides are TGTGCCAGCAGTAGGACTAGCGGGAGTCTCTATGAGACCCAGTACTTC.

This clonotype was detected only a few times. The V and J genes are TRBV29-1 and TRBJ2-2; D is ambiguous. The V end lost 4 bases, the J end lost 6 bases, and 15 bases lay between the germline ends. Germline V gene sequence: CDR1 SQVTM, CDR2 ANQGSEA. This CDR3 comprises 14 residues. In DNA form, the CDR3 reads TGCAGCGTTGGGGCTCACGGCCCATCCGGGGAGCTGTTTTTT. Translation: CSVGAHGPSGELFF.

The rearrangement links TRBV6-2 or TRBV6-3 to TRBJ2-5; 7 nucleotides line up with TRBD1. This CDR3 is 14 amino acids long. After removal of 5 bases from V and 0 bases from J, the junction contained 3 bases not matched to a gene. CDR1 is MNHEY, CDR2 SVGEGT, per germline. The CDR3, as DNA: TGTGCCAGCAGTCTACAGGGGTACCAAGAGACCCAGTACTTC. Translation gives CASSLQGYQETQYF.

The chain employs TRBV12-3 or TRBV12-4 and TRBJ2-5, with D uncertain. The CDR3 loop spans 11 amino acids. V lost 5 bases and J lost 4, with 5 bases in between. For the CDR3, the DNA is TGTGCCAGCAGTCCCTCAGAGACCCAGTACTTC. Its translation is CASSPSETQYF.

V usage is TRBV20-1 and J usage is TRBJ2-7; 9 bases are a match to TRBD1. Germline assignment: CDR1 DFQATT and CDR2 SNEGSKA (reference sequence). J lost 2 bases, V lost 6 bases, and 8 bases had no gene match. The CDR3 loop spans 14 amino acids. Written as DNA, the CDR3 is TGCAGTGCAACTGACAGGGGGTATGCCTACGAGCAGTACTTC. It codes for CSATDRGYAYEQYF.

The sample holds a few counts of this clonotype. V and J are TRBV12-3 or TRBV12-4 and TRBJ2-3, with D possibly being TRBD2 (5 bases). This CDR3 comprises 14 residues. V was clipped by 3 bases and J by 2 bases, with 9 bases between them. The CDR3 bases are TGTGCCAGCAGTTTTACCGGGGTCACAGATACGCAGTATTTT. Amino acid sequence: CASSFTGVTDTQYF.

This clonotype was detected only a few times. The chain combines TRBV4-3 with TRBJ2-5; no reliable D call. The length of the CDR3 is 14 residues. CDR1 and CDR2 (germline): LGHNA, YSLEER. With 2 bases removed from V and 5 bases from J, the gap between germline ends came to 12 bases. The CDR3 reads CASSQWAVGETQYF. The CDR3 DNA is TGCGCCAGCAGCCAATGGGCGGTAGGCGAGACCCAGTACTTC.

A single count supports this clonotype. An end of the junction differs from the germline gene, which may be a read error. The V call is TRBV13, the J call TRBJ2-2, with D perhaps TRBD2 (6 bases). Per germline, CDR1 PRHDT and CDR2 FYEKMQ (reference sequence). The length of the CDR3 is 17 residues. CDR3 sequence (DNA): TGTGCCAGCAGCTTAAAGAGACTAGGGTCGAGCACCCGGGAGCTGTTTTTT. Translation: CASSLKRLGSSTRELFF.

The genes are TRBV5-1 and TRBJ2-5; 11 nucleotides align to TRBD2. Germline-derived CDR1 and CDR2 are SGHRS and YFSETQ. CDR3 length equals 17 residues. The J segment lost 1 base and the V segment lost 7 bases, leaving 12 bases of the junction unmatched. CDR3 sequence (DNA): TGCGCCAGCTCTCCCCAGGCTAGCGGGAGGACCCAAGAGACCCAGTACTTC. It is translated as CASSPQASGRTQETQYF.

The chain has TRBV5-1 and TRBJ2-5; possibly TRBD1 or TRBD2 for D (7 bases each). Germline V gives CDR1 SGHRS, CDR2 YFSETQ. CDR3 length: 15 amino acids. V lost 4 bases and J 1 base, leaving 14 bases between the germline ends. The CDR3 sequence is CASSTQGGPQETQYF. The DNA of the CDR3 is TGCGCCAGCAGCACTCAGGGGGGGCCCCAAGAGACCCAGTACTTC.

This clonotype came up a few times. The CDR3 is CASSQGDREGSNEQFF. The CDR3 coding sequence is TGCGCCAGCAGCCAAGGGGACAGGGAGGGGAGCAATGAGCAGTTCTTC. The chain has TRBV4-3 and TRBJ2-1; 9 bases are shared with TRBD1. The V gene end was trimmed by 1 base and the J gene end by 6 bases; junction bases not matched to a gene: 7. The CDR3 runs 16 residues. CDR1 and CDR2 (germline): LGHNA, YSLEER.

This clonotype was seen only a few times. The CDR3 here is CASSRKDSGRGNEQFF. In DNA form, the CDR3 reads TGCGCCAGCAGCCGGAAGGACAGCGGGCGTGGCAATGAGCAGTTCTTC. This chain joins TRBV4-3 and TRBJ2-1; possibly TRBD1 or TRBD2 for D (6 bases each). The CDR3 extends over 16 amino acids. V shed 4 bases and J shed 6 bases, with 19 bases lying between them. Germline V gene data show CDR1 as LGHNA and CDR2 as YSLEER.

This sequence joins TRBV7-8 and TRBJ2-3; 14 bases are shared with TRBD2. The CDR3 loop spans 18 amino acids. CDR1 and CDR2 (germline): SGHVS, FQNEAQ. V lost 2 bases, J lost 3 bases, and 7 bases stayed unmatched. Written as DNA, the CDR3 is TGTGCCAGCAGCTTACCCGGGACTAGCGGGAGTGGTACAGATACGCAGTATTTT. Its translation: CASSLPGTSGSGTDTQYF. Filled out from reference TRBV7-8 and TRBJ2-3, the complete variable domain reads GAGVSQSPRYKVAKRGQDVALRCDPISGHVSLFWYQQALGQGPEFLTYFQNEAQLDKSGLPSDRFFAERPEGSVSTLKIQRTQQEDSAVYLCASSLPGTSGSGTDTQYFGPGTRLTVL.

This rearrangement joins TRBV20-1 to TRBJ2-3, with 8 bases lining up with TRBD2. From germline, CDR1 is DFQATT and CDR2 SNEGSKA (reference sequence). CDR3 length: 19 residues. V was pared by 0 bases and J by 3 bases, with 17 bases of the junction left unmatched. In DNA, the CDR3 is TGCAGTGCTAGAGATCTTTGGGTATGGCGGGAGGAGGGAACAGATACGCAGTATTTT. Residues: CSARDLWVWREEGTDTQYF.

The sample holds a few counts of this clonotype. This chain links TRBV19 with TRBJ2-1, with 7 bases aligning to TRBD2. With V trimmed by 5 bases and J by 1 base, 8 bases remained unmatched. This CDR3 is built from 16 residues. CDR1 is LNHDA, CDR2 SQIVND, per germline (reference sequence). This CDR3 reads CASSPRARESYNEQFF. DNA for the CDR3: TGTGCCAGTAGTCCCCGGGCGCGGGAGTCCTACAATGAGCAGTTCTTC.

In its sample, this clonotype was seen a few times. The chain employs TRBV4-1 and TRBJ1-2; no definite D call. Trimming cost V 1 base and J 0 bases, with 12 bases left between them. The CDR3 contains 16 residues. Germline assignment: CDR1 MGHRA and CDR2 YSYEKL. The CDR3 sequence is CASSQVPLTSNYGYTF. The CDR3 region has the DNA TGCGCCAGCAGCCAAGTTCCTCTAACCTCTAACTATGGCTACACCTTC.

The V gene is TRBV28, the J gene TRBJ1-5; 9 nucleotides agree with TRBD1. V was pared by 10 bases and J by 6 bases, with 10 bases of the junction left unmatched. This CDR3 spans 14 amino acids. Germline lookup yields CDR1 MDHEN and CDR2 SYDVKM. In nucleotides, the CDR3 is TGTGCCACCACCCGGGACAGGGCGCTTCAGCCCCAGCATTTT. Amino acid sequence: CATTRDRALQPQHF.

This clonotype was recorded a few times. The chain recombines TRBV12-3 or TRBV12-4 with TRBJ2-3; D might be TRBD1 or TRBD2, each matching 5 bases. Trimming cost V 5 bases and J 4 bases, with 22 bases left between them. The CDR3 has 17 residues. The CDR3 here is CASSPILSPGPSDTQYF. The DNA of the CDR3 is TGTGCCAGCAGTCCCATACTAAGTCCGGGACCCTCAGATACGCAGTATTTT.

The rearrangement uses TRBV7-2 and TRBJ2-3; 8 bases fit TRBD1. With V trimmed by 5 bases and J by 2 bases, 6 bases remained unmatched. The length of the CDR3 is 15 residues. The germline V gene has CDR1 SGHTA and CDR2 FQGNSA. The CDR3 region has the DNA TGTGCCAGCAGCCCCCCGGGACAGGTCACAGATACGCAGTATTTT. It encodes CASSPPGQVTDTQYF.

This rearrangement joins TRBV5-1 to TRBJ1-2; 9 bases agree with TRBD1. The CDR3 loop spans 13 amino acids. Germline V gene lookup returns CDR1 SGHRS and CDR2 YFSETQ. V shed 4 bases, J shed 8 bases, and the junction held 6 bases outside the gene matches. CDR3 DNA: TGCGCCAGCAGCCCGGACAGGGGAGTAGGCTACACCTTC. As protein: CASSPDRGVGYTF.

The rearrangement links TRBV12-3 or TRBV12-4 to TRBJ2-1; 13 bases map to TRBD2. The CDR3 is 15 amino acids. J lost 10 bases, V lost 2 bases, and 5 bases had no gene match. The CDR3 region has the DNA TGTGCCAGCAGTTTAAGCGGACTAGCGGGAGAAGAGCAGTTCTTC. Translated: CASSLSGLAGEEQFF.

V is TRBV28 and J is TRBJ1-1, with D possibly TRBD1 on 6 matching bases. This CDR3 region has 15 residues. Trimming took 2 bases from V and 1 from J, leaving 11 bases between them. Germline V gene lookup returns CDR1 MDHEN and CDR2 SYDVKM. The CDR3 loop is CASSLTSQGNTEAFF. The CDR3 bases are TGTGCCAGCAGTTTAACCTCACAGGGGAACACTGAAGCTTTCTTT.

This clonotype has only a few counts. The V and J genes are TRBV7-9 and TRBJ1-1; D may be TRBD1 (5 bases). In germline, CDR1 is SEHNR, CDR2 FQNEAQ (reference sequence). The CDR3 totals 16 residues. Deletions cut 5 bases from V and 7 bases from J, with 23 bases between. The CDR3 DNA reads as TGTGCCAGCAGCGTTGCCCGGACAAACCTTTTAGTTGAAGCTTTCTTT. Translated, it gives CASSVARTNLLVEAFF.

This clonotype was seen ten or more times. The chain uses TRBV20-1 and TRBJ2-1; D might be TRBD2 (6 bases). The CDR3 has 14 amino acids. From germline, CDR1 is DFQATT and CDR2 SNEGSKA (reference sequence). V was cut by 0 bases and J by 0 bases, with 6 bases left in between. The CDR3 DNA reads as TGCAGTGCTAGAGACGGGAGCTCCTACAATGAGCAGTTCTTC. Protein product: CSARDGSSYNEQFF.

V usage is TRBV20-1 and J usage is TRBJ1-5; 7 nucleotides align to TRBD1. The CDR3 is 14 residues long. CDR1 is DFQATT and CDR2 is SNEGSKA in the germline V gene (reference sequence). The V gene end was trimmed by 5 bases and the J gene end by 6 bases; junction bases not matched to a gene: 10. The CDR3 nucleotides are TGCAGTGCTTCCGGGACAGATAGAGGTCAGCCCCAGCATTTT. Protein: CSASGTDRGQPQHF.

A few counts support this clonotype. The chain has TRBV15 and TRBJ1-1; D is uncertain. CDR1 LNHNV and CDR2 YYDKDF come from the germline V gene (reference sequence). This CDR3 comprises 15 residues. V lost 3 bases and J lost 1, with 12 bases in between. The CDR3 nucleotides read TGTGCCACCAGCAGGGATCCTCTGCAGAACACTGAAGCTTTCTTT. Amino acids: CATSRDPLQNTEAFF.

CDR3: CASSPSSGVYNEQFF. In DNA form, the CDR3 reads TGTGCCAGCAGCCCATCTAGCGGGGTATACAATGAGCAGTTCTTC. The V gene is TRBV12-3 or TRBV12-4, the J gene TRBJ2-1; 9 positions match TRBD2. The CDR3 runs 15 residues. Trimming removed 6 bases from V and 4 bases from J; junction bases left unmatched: 7.

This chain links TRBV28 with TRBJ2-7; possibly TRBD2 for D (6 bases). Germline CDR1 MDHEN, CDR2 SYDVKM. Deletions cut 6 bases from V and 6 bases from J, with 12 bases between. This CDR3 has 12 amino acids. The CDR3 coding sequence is TGTGCCAGCAGCAGGACTATGTCCGAGCAGTACGTC. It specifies CASSRTMSEQYV.